This is a list of T cell receptor beta chains from one sample in a study of blood T cell repertoires in COVID-19. Profiling relied on immunoSEQ multiplex PCR, and the TCRdb table lists in-frame clones only, not all of them. The sample contains some 100,000 clones, about 86% of which appear only once. Material for sequencing was peripheral blood. These receptors originate from a woman aged 70 to 79 with acute or convalescent COVID-19. The conserved cysteine and the conserved F or W are not part of the CDR3 here.

TRBV6-6	TRBJ2-7	ASSYSGLGEQY
TRBV5-1	TRBJ2-7	ASSYGQPSYEQY
TRBV6-1	TRBJ2-7	ASSDRGLANSYEQY
TRBV29-1	TRBJ2-5	SVQPGQQETQY
TRBV4-1	TRBJ2-3	ASSLYGGSDTQY
TRBV7-3	TRBJ2-2	ASSLSGHDTGELF
TRBV3-1/TRBV3-2	TRBJ2-5	ASSQAGAYQETQY
TRBV7-3	TRBJ2-1	ASSLGTASYNEQF
TRBV6-4	TRBJ1-6	ASSDNPGNSPLH
TRBV19	TRBJ2-2	ASSKVDRGRTGELF
TRBV13	TRBJ2-2	ASSSAGGESNTGELF
TRBV2	TRBJ2-2	ASREPERANTNTGELF
TRBV5-1	TRBJ2-7	ASSLGPGQGSYEQY
TRBV19	TRBJ2-1	ASSTLAGYNEQF
TRBV25-1	TRBJ2-5	ASIDRAKTQY
TRBV11-3	TRBJ2-1	ASSSKSGRTYNEQF
TRBV3-1/TRBV3-2	TRBJ2-7	ASSQDRVSYEQY
TRBV19	TRBJ2-5	ASSMREETQY
TRBV18	TRBJ2-7	ASSPLVQGSSYEQY
TRBV5-1	TRBJ2-1	ASSLAGGPNEQF
TRBV12-5	TRBJ1-4	ASVISRDRATNEKLF
TRBV14	TRBJ1-2	ASSQDLSYGYT
TRBV5-5	TRBJ1-4	ASSQLGTATNEKLF
TRBV7-7	TRBJ2-5	ASSFLRTGGRETQY
TRBV6-5	TRBJ1-5	ASSYGQGFQPQH
TRBV9	TRBJ2-1	ASSAPGGLAAHNEQF
TRBV12-2	TRBJ2-7	ASRLGSGTSTYEQY
TRBV27	TRBJ2-7	ASSFRRGYYEQY
TRBV19	TRBJ2-7	ASSIGTGTKH
TRBV19	TRBJ1-2	ASSIDSAAREYGYGYT
TRBV7-7	TRBJ2-1	ASSLRRSSYNEQF
TRBV9	TRBJ2-5	ASSVGNSGGETQY
TRBV11-3	TRBJ1-1	ASSVDSGGQTEAF
TRBV3-1/TRBV3-2	TRBJ2-3	ASSQGLGTQY
TRBV5-1	TRBJ2-7	ASSIRQGGEQY
TRBV7-3	TRBJ1-4	ASSVGTGGNEKLF
TRBV24-1	TRBJ1-4	ATSDNRGIGEKLF
TRBV19	TRBJ2-7	ASRPRDRGSHYEQY
TRBV5-1	TRBJ1-1	ASSWGGGIMNTEAF
TRBV5-1	TRBJ2-3	ASSLAPLTRVSGGPTDTQY
TRBV25-1	TRBJ2-7	ASSPGGAYEQY
TRBV24-1	TRBJ2-1	ATSDLGREWNEQF
TRBV5-1	TRBJ2-1	ASRTRPYNEQF
TRBV5-1	TRBJ2-7	ASGPSGGLEQY
TRBV15	TRBJ1-2	ATSAQTDNYGYT
TRBV28	TRBJ1-2	ASSDGGRGQGNAYT
TRBV15	TRBJ2-3	ATSKTGTLTDTQY
TRBV9	TRBJ2-7	ASSVDVATYEQY